This T cell receptor (beta chain) was obtained from a study of T cell responses to AZD1222 COVID-19 vaccine. Overall study results and limits: Along spike, vaccine-associated CD4 TCRs were found throughout, with dominance at 160-218 and 743-854.

V was clipped by 3 bases and J by 4 bases; unmatched bases: 6. Germline values: CDR1 SNHLY, CDR2 FYNNEI. The CDR3 consists of 16 residues. Comments on this clone: The antigen remains unidentified.

Sequencing was performed with immunoSEQ multiplex PCR; in TCRdb, only in-frame clones are kept and a portion is missing. The table shows more than 150,000 clones, with just over 85% occurring only once. The chain is built from TRBV2 and TRBJ2-1; 10 positions agree with TRBD2. The receptor comes from an adult in good health. The sequencing here drew on peripheral blood, taken on day 0 of AZD1222 vaccination. In DNA form, the CDR3 reads TGTGCCAGCAGTGAGTCTAGCGGGAGAAGTTACAATGAGCAGTTCTTC. Translating it yields CASSESSGRSYNEQFF.